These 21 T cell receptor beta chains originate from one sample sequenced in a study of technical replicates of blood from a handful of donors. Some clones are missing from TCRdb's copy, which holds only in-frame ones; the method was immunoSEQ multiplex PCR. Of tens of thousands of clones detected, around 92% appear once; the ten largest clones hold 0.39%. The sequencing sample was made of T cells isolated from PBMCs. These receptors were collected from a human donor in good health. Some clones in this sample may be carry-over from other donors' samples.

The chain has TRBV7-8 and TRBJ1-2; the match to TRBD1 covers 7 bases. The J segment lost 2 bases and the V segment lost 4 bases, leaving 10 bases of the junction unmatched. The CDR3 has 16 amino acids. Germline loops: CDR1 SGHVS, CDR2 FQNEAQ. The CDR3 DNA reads TGTGCCAGCAGCTACATAGGACAGGCAGCAAACTATGGCTACACCTTC. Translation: CASSYIGQAANYGYTF.

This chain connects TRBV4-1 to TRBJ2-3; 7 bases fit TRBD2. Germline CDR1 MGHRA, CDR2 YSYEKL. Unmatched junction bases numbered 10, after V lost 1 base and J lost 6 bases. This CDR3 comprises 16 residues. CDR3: CASSQGSSGAPDTQYF. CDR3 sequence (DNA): TGCGCCAGCAGCCAAGGTTCTAGCGGAGCCCCGGATACGCAGTATTTT.

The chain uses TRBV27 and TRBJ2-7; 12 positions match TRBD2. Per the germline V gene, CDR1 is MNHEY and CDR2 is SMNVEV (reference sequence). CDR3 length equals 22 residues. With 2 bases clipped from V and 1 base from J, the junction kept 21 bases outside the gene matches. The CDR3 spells CASSLRTYQPLAGGPPSYEQYF. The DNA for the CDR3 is TGTGCCAGCAGTTTAAGGACTTATCAACCGCTAGCGGGAGGGCCTCCGTCCTACGAGCAGTACTTC.

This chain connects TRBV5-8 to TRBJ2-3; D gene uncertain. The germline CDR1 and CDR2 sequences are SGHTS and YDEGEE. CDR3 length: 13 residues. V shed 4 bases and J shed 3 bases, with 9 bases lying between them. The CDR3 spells CASSPQLTDTQYF. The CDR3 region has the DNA TGTGCCAGCAGCCCGCAACTGACAGATACGCAGTATTTT.

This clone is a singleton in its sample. The CDR3 sequence: CASSLLSGDQETQYF. CDR3 sequence (DNA): TGTGCCAGCAGCTTACTTTCAGGGGACCAAGAGACCCAGTACTTC. J is TRBJ2-5 and V is TRBV7-9; D perhaps matches TRBD1 (6 bases). CDR3 length equals 15 residues. V lost 2 bases and J 0 bases, leaving 10 bases between the germline ends. Germline CDR1 and CDR2: SEHNR and FQNEAQ (reference sequence). Looking up the rest from reference TRBV7-9 and TRBJ2-5 gives the full variable domain: DTGVSQNPRHKITKRGQNVTFRCDPISEHNRLYWYRQTLGQGPEFLTYFQNEAQLEKSRLLSDRFSAERPKGSFSTLEIQRTEQGDSAMYLCASSLLSGDQETQYFGPGTRLLVL.

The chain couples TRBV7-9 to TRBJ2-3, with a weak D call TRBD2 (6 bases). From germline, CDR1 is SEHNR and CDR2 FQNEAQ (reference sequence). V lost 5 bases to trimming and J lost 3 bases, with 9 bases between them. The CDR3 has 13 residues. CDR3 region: CASSRGLTDTQYF. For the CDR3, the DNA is TGTGCCAGCAGCCGAGGACTAACAGATACGCAGTATTTT.

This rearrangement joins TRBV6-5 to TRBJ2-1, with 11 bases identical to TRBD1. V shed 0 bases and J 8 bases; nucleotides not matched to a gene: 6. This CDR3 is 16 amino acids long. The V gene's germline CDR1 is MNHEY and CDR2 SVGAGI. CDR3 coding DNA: TGTGCCAGCAGTTACTCGGGACAGGGGGGGCTGGATGAGCAGTTCTTC. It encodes CASSYSGQGGLDEQFF.

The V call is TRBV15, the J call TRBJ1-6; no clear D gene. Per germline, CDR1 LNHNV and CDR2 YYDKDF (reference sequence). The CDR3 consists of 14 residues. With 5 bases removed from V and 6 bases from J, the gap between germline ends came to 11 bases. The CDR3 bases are TGTGCCACCAGCGCTCAGAGGATTAATTCACCCCTCCACTTT. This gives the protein CATSAQRINSPLHF.

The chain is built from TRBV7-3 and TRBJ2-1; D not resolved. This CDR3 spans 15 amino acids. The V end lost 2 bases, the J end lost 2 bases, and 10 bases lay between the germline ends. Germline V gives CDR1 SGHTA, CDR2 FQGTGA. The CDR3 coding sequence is TGTGCCAGCAGCTTAGGAGAGTGGGCCTACAATGAGCAGTTCTTC. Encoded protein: CASSLGEWAYNEQFF.

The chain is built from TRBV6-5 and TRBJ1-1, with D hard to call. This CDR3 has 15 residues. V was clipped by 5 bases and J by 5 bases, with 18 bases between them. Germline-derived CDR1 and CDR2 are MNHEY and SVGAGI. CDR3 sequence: CASSPFDTSRTEAFF. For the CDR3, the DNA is TGTGCCAGCAGTCCCTTTGACACCTCTCGTACTGAAGCTTTCTTT.

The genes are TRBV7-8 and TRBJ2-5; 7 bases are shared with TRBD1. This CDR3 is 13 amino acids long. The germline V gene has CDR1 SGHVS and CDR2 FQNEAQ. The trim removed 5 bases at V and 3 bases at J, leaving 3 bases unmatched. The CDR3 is CASSVGTEETQYF. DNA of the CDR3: TGTGCCAGCAGCGTCGGGACAGAAGAGACCCAGTACTTC.

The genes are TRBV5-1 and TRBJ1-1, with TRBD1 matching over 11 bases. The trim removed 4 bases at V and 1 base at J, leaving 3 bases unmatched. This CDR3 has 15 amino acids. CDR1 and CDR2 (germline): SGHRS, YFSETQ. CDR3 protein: CASSEGTGGNTEAFF. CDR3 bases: TGCGCCAGCAGCGAAGGGACAGGGGGGAACACTGAAGCTTTCTTT. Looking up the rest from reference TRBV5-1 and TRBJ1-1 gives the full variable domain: KAGVTQTPRYLIKTRGQQVTLSCSPISGHRSVSWYQQTPGQGLQFLFEYFSETQRNKGNFPGRFSGRQFSNSRSEMNVSTLELGDSALYLCASSEGTGGNTEAFFGQGTRLTVV.

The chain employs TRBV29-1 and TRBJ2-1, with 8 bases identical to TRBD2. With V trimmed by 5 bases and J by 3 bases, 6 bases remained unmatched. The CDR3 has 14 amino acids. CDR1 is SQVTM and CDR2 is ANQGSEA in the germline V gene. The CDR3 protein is CSVIGTSGYNEQFF. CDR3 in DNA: TGCAGCGTTATTGGAACTAGCGGCTACAATGAGCAGTTCTTC.

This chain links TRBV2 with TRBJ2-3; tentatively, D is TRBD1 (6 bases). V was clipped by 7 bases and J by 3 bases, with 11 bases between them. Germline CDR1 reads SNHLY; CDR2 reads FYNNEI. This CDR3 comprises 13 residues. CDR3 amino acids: CASIGRGTDTQYF. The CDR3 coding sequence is TGTGCCAGCATTGGCAGGGGTACAGATACGCAGTATTTT.

For the CDR3, the DNA is TGTGCCAGCAGCTTAGGTGCTAGCGGGACCTACGAGCAGTACTTC. Protein: CASSLGASGTYEQYF. V and J are TRBV7-6 and TRBJ2-7, with 9 bases identical to TRBD2. CDR1 is SGHVS, CDR2 FNYEAQ, per germline. CDR3 size: 15 residues. V was clipped by 1 base and J by 2 bases; unmatched bases: 3.

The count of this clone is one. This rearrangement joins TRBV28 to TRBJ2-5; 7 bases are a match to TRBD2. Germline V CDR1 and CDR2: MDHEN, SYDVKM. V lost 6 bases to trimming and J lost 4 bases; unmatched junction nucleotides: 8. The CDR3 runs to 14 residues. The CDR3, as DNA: TGTGCCAGCAGGGAGGGAGGGCCGGGAGAGACCCAGTACTTC. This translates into CASREGGPGETQYF.

This CDR3 is CASSRRSEAFF. The CDR3 region has the DNA TGTGCCAGCAGCCGGAGGTCAGAAGCTTTCTTT. The chain joins TRBV5-8 to TRBJ1-1; no definite D call. Trimming pared 4 bases from V and 8 bases from J, leaving 9 bases between. CDR3 size: 11 residues. Germline-derived CDR1 and CDR2 are SGHTS and YDEGEE.

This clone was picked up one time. The chain's CDR3 is CASSHGLAGGAEQYF. In nucleotides, the CDR3 is TGCGCCAGCAGCCACGGGCTAGCGGGAGGAGCCGAGCAGTACTTC. V usage is TRBV4-1 and J usage is TRBJ2-7; TRBD2 agrees at 11 bases. Per the germline V gene, CDR1 is MGHRA and CDR2 is YSYEKL. The CDR3 is 15 residues long. With V trimmed by 3 bases and J by 6 bases, 7 bases remained unmatched.

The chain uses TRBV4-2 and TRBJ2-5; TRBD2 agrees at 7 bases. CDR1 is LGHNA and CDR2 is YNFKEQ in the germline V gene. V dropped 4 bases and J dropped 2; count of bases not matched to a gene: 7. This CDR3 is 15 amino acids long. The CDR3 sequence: CASSPSRAGQETQYF. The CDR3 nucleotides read TGTGCCAGCAGCCCTTCCCGAGCGGGACAAGAGACCCAGTACTTC.

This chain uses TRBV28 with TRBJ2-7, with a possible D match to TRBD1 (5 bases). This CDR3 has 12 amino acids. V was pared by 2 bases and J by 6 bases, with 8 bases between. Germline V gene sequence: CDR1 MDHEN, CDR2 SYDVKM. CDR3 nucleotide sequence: TGTGCCAGCAGTTTACAGGGTACCGAGCAGTACTTC. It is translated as CASSLQGTEQYF.

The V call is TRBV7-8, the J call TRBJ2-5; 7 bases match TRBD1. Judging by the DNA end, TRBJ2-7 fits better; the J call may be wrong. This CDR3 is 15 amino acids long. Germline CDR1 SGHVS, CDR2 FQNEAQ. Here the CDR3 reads CASSPAVGTAYEQYF. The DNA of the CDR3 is TGTGCCAGCAGCCCCGCCGTTGGGACAGCCTACGAGCAGTACTTC.